Shown below are 31 T cell receptor beta chains from a single sample sequenced in a study of post-analysis software for immune sequencing data. Their antigens are not known. Study conclusions and caveats: Among a handful of TRBV segments more frequent in patients than controls were TRBV5-6, TRBV5-1 and TRBV20-1.

TCR beta libraries were prepared from cDNA with unique molecular identifiers. MiXCR, run by TCRdb on the PCR reads, gives a single entry per CDR3 protein. Of some 450,000 distinct CDR3 sequences in the sample, 45% were seen once. The sample taken for sequencing was blood. The receptors come from a girl aged 5-17 years with multiple sclerosis.

V gene TRBV7-2 combines with J gene TRBJ2-3, with TRBD2 as a possible D gene (6 bases). Germline CDR1 SGHTA, CDR2 FQGNSA. V was clipped by 0 bases and J by 5 bases, with 12 bases between them. The CDR3 contains 15 residues. The CDR3 DNA sequence: TGTGCCAGCAGCTTAGCGCTACTAGCCGGAGATACGCAGTATTTT. Protein: CASSLALLAGDTQYF.

This clonotype was detected only a few times. V and J are TRBV6-5 and TRBJ1-2; no reliable D call. There are 14 residues in the CDR3. Germline V gene data show CDR1 as MNHEY and CDR2 as SVGAGI. The ends were cut back, 0 bases at V and 5 bases at J, with 10 bases in the middle. DNA of the CDR3: TGTGCCAGCAGTTACTCGAAGGCAGGTTATGGCTACACCTTC. Protein: CASSYSKAGYGYTF.

Here the CDR3 DNA reads TGTGCCAGCAGGGGACAGGGCAAGGACTATGGCTACACCTTC. It translates to CASRGQGKDYGYTF. The chain carries TRBV6-5 and TRBJ1-2; 9 nucleotides match TRBD1. Germline loops: CDR1 MNHEY, CDR2 SVGAGI. Losses at the gene ends were 6 bases for V and 3 bases for J; bases not matched to a gene: 5. This CDR3 is built from 14 residues.

This clonotype turned up a few times. The chain uses TRBV7-9 and TRBJ2-5; possibly TRBD1 for D (6 bases). The length of the CDR3 is 18 residues. Germline CDR1 SEHNR, CDR2 FQNEAQ (reference sequence). V dropped 1 base and J dropped 4 bases, with 22 bases sitting between them. This chain's CDR3 is CASSLGTVTLQGPETQYF. The CDR3 DNA is TGTGCCAGCAGCTTAGGAACAGTAACCCTACAGGGTCCAGAGACCCAGTACTTC.

The rearrangement links TRBV5-1 to TRBJ2-3; perhaps D is TRBD1 or TRBD2 (5 bases each). Trimming cost V 2 bases and J 0 bases, with 7 bases left between them. CDR3 length: 14 residues. CDR1 SGHRS and CDR2 YFSETQ come from the germline V gene. Here the CDR3 DNA reads TGCGCCAGCAGCTTTGGGGACAGCACAGATACGCAGTATTTT. This sequence encodes CASSFGDSTDTQYF.

The J gene is TRBJ2-3, the V gene TRBV7-9, with 7 nucleotides matching TRBD2. The CDR3 totals 15 residues. Germline loops: CDR1 SEHNR, CDR2 FQNEAQ (reference sequence). The J segment lost 2 bases and the V segment lost 3 bases, leaving 5 bases of the junction unmatched. Here the CDR3 DNA reads TGTGCCAGCAGCTTGGGACTATTTGACACAGATACGCAGTATTTT. Encoded protein: CASSLGLFDTDTQYF.

This clonotype was observed a few times. The V call is TRBV15, the J call TRBJ2-1; D may be TRBD2 (5 bases). Trimming took off 3 bases at V and 1 base at J, with 13 bases between the two ends. CDR1 is LNHNV, CDR2 YYDKDF, per germline (reference sequence). The CDR3 covers 16 residues. CDR3 residues: CATSRGAGNSYNEQFF. The CDR3 coding sequence is TGTGCCACCAGCAGGGGAGCCGGAAATTCCTACAATGAGCAGTTCTTC.

The chain joins TRBV7-9 to TRBJ2-7, with a possible D match to TRBD2 (6 bases). There are 14 residues in the CDR3. CDR1 is SEHNR, CDR2 FQNEAQ, per germline (reference sequence). V was cut by 5 bases and J by 0 bases, with 11 bases left in between. The DNA for the CDR3 is TGTGCCAGCAGCCCGTCTAGCGCCTCCTACGAGCAGTACTTC. As protein: CASSPSSASYEQYF.

This clonotype was seen only a few times. The chain links TRBV4-2 to TRBJ1-2; tentative D call: TRBD1 (5 bases). V lost 3 bases and J 4 bases, leaving 18 bases between the germline ends. The CDR3 spans 16 residues. CDR1 LGHNA and CDR2 YNFKEQ come from the germline V gene. CDR3 sequence reads: CASSHRPGAVTYGYTF. CDR3 in DNA: TGTGCCAGCAGCCACCGACCTGGGGCAGTCACCTATGGCTACACCTTC.

This chain uses TRBV7-2 with TRBJ2-3; 11 nucleotides line up with TRBD2. Germline V gene data show CDR1 as SGHTA and CDR2 as FQGNSA. V gave up 5 bases and J gave up 0 bases; unmatched junction bases: 7. The CDR3 loop spans 17 amino acids. This CDR3 reads CASSTRTSGPSTDTQYF. The CDR3 bases are TGTGCCAGCAGCACACGGACTAGCGGGCCAAGCACAGATACGCAGTATTTT.

In this sample, this clonotype turned up a few times. The chain employs TRBV29-1 and TRBJ2-5; D gene uncertain. The end of the DNA aligns better with TRBJ2-7, so the J call may be wrong. The CDR3 totals 11 residues. From germline, CDR1 is SQVTM and CDR2 ANQGSEA. CDR3 residues: CSVLLPGEQYF. CDR3 bases: TGCAGCGTTCTCCTCCCCGGCGAGCAGTACTTC.

The chain uses TRBV12-3 or TRBV12-4 and TRBJ2-1, with D perhaps TRBD1 (5 bases). The CDR3 spans 12 residues. V was shortened by 6 bases and J by 8 bases, with 11 bases between the two germline ends. This CDR3 reads CASRARVHEQFF. The CDR3, as DNA: TGTGCCAGCAGAGCCAGGGTCCATGAGCAGTTCTTC.

The chain links TRBV29-1 to TRBJ2-7, with 10 bases lining up with TRBD1. The germline V gene has CDR1 SQVTM and CDR2 ANQGSEA. The CDR3 length is 16 residues. The trim removed 5 bases at V and 2 bases at J, leaving 12 bases unmatched. This chain's CDR3 is CSVQGGTGAATYEQYF. CDR3 in DNA: TGCAGCGTTCAGGGGGGGACAGGGGCTGCTACCTACGAGCAGTACTTC.

The CDR3 DNA sequence: TGTGCCAGCAGTTCGCGGACAGGGTTGAGCTCTGGGGCCAACGTCCTGACTTTC. Translation gives CASSSRTGLSSGANVLTF. The chain joins TRBV12-3 or TRBV12-4 to TRBJ2-6; 8 bases line up with TRBD1. V was pared by 4 bases and J by 0 bases, with 8 bases of the junction left unmatched. This CDR3 is 18 amino acids long.

A remark on this clonotype: This may be a read error, as it is one base from a much larger clone. The rearrangement uses TRBV20-1 and TRBJ2-1; the D gene is possibly TRBD1 (5 bases). The CDR3 extends over 15 amino acids. The V gene's germline CDR1 is DFQATT and CDR2 SNEGSKA (reference sequence). V was clipped by 2 bases and J by 6 bases, with 17 bases between them. CDR3 sequence (DNA): TGCAGTGCTAGATGGGGCAAAGGCAGATTCAATGAGCAGTTCTTC. Its translation: CSARWGKGRFNEQFF.

The chain combines TRBV20-1 with TRBJ2-5; perhaps TRBD1 as D (6 bases). This CDR3 has 15 amino acids. V lost 3 bases, J lost 13 bases, and 27 bases lay in between. Germline CDR1 DFQATT, CDR2 SNEGSKA (reference sequence). The CDR3 bases are TGCAGTGCTAGCCCTCCCGGTGCAGGGGCGAACGAGCGGTACTTC. Its translation: CSASPPGAGANERYF.

J is TRBJ2-7 and V is TRBV7-8; D is undetermined. This CDR3 spans 16 amino acids. V lost 0 bases and J 2 bases, leaving 14 bases between the germline ends. Germline CDR1 SGHVS, CDR2 FQNEAQ. Here the CDR3 reads CASSLALGWETYEQYF. CDR3 bases: TGTGCCAGCAGCTTAGCGCTGGGCTGGGAAACCTACGAGCAGTACTTC.

This clonotype was recorded a few times. V and J are TRBV10-3 and TRBJ1-5; no clear D. The V gene lost 3 bases and the J gene lost 2 bases, with 8 bases spanning the gap. Germline V lookup: CDR1 ENHRY, CDR2 SYGVKD. The CDR3 contains 14 residues. This CDR3 reads CAISDLDGNQPQHF. The CDR3 DNA sequence: TGTGCCATCAGTGACTTGGATGGCAATCAGCCCCAGCATTTT.

This sequence joins TRBV20-1 and TRBJ1-1, with 7 bases fitting TRBD1. J was trimmed by 0 bases and V by 6 bases; bases with no gene match: 13. Germline assignment: CDR1 DFQATT and CDR2 SNEGSKA (reference sequence). The CDR3 is 16 amino acids. This chain's CDR3 is CSADTYKGALNTEAFF. The CDR3 DNA reads as TGCAGTGCCGATACCTATAAGGGGGCTCTGAACACTGAAGCTTTCTTT.

The chain recombines TRBV7-2 with TRBJ2-4; D is unclear. Judging by the DNA end, TRBJ2-7 fits better; the J call may be wrong. Germline loops: CDR1 SGHTA, CDR2 FQGNSA. The CDR3 consists of 12 residues. CDR3 sequence: CASSLEWYEQYF. CDR3 bases: TGTGCCAGCAGCTTAGAGTGGTACGAGCAGTACTTC.

V is TRBV6-6 and J is TRBJ2-3, with 14 bases lining up with TRBD2. Trimming at V came to 5 bases and at J to 6 bases, leaving 7 bases not matched to a gene. Germline V gene sequence: CDR1 MNHNY, CDR2 SVGAGI (reference sequence). This CDR3 is built from 16 residues. In nucleotides, the CDR3 is TGTGCCAGCAGTCAAGGACTAGCGGGAGGAGGGGATACGCAGTATTTT. This sequence encodes CASSQGLAGGGDTQYF.

This clonotype turned up a few times. The V gene is TRBV5-1, the J gene TRBJ2-1, with 8 bases matching TRBD2. Losses at the gene ends were 4 bases for V and 7 bases for J; bases not matched to a gene: 4. From germline, CDR1 is SGHRS and CDR2 YFSETQ. CDR3 length: 13 residues. Here the CDR3 reads CASSPGLGNEQFF. The CDR3 coding sequence is TGCGCCAGCAGCCCGGGACTAGGAAATGAGCAGTTCTTC.

This clonotype has more than one count but fewer than ten. CDR3 in DNA: TGTGCCAGCAGTCCGCAACGACAGGGAACCTACGAGCAGTACTTC. It encodes CASSPQRQGTYEQYF. The chain combines TRBV12-3 or TRBV12-4 with TRBJ2-7; TRBD1 aligns across 7 bases. Trimming at V came to 5 bases and at J to 2 bases, leaving 9 bases not matched to a gene. CDR3 size: 15 residues.

This clonotype was observed a handful of times. The chain links TRBV10-3 to TRBJ1-5, with TRBD1 matching over 8 bases. V lost 0 bases to trimming and J lost 6 bases; unmatched junction nucleotides: 10. This CDR3 contains 17 residues. CDR1 and CDR2 from the germline V gene are ENHRY and SYGVKD. The DNA of the CDR3 is TGTGCCATCAGTGAGTCCTGGACAGGGTTGGATAGTCAGCCCCAGCATTTT. It specifies CAISESWTGLDSQPQHF.

This clonotype has a handful of counts. The genes are TRBV7-3 and TRBJ2-5, with D perhaps matching TRBD2 (5 bases). From germline, CDR1 is SGHTA and CDR2 FQGTGA. V was cut by 5 bases and J by 7 bases, with 14 bases left in between. The CDR3 spans 13 residues. CDR3 DNA sequence: TGTGCCAGCAGCCCCGGGGAGTCGGGGACCCAGTACTTC. Translating gives CASSPGESGTQYF.

The J gene is TRBJ1-1, the V gene TRBV15; the D is unclear. Trimming removed 2 bases from V and 6 bases from J, with 4 bases in between. This CDR3 contains 11 residues. Germline CDR1 reads LNHNV; CDR2 reads YYDKDF (reference sequence). This chain's CDR3 is CATSRPPEAFF. The CDR3 bases are TGTGCCACCAGCAGACCCCCTGAAGCTTTCTTT.

This clonotype was picked up a small number of times. This CDR3 reads CASRRSGRTNEKLFF. CDR3 sequence (DNA): TGTGCCAGCAGGCGCTCAGGGAGAACTAATGAAAAACTGTTTTTT. The gene calls are TRBV12-3 or TRBV12-4 and TRBJ1-4, with a tentative D call TRBD1 (5 bases). The CDR3 has 15 residues. The V end was cut by 6 bases, the J end by 1 base, with 12 bases between.

This clonotype turned up a few times. This sequence joins TRBV28 and TRBJ2-7, with 7 nucleotides matching TRBD1. After removal of 4 bases from V and 4 bases from J, the junction contained 13 bases not matched to a gene. Germline V gene sequence: CDR1 MDHEN, CDR2 SYDVKM. The CDR3 is 16 residues long. CDR3 DNA: TGTGCCAGCAGTTCCCCGATGGGACAGCTACGTTACGAGCAGTACTTC. It codes for CASSSPMGQLRYEQYF.

The rearrangement links TRBV4-3 to TRBJ2-1, with D perhaps matching TRBD2 (6 bases). The CDR3 has 16 residues. CDR1 and CDR2 (germline): LGHNA, YSLEER. The V and J ends lost 0 bases and 5 bases respectively, with 14 bases between them. The CDR3: CASSQESGVRHNEQFF. The CDR3 region has the DNA TGCGCCAGCAGCCAAGAGTCGGGAGTGAGGCACAATGAGCAGTTCTTC.

The chain is built from TRBV5-1 and TRBJ2-1; the D gene is possibly TRBD2 (6 bases). The CDR3 has 12 residues. The germline V gene encodes CDR1 SGHRS and CDR2 YFSETQ. Deletions cut 4 bases from V and 9 bases from J, with 11 bases between. This CDR3 is CASSRDGGEQFF. For the CDR3, the DNA is TGCGCCAGCAGCCGAGACGGGGGTGAGCAGTTCTTC.

This clonotype has more than one count but fewer than ten. The J gene is TRBJ2-5, the V gene TRBV7-9; 7 nucleotides align to TRBD1. V dropped 5 bases and J dropped 5; count of bases not matched to a gene: 14. Germline CDR1 is SEHNR and CDR2 is FQNEAQ (reference sequence). There are 16 residues in the CDR3. Here the CDR3 reads CASSLLRDRERETQYF. The CDR3 bases are TGTGCCAGCAGCCTATTAAGAGACAGGGAACGGGAGACCCAGTACTTC. The full variable domain, in which reference TRBV7-9 and TRBJ2-5 provide the parts outside the CDR3, is DTGVSQNPRHKITKRGQNVTFRCDPISEHNRLYWYRQTLGQGPEFLTYFQNEAQLEKSRLLSDRFSAERPKGSFSTLEIQRTEQGDSAMYLCASSLLRDRERETQYFGPGTRLLVL.